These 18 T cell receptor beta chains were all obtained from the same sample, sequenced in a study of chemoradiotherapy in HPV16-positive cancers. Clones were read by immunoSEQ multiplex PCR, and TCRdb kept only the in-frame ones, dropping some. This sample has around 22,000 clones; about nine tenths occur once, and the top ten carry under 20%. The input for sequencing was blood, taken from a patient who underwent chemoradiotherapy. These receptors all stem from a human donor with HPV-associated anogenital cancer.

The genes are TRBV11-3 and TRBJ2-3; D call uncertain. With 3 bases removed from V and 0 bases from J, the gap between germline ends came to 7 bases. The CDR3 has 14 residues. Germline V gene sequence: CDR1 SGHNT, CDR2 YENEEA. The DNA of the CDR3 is TGTGCCAGCAGCTTGGCTGACAGCACAGATACGCAGTATTTT. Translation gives CASSLADSTDTQYF.

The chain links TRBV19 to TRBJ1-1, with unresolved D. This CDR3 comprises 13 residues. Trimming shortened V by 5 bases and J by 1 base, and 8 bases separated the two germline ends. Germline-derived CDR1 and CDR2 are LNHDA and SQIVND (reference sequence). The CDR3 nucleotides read TGTGCCAGTAGTTTCGGGTCGAACACTGAAGCTTTCTTT. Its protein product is CASSFGSNTEAFF.

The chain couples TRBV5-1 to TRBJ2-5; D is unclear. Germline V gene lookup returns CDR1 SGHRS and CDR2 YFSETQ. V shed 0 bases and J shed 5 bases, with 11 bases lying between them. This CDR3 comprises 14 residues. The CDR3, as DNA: TGCGCCAGCAGCTTGGGGGCCACGGAGGAGACCCAGTACTTC. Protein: CASSLGATEETQYF.

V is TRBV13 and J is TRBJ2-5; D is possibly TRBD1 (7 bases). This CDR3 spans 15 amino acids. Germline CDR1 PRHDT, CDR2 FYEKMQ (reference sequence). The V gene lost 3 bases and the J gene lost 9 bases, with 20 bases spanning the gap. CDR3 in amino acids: CASSLGGRQGQAQYF. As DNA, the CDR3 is TGTGCCAGCAGCTTGGGGGGTCGACAGGGCCAGGCCCAGTACTTC.

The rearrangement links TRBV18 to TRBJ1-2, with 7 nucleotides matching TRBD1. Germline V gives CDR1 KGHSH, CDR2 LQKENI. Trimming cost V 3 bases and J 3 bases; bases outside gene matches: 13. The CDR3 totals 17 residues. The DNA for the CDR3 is TGTGCCAGCTCACCGAGGACAGGACCATCTACTGACTATGGCTACACCTTC. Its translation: CASSPRTGPSTDYGYTF. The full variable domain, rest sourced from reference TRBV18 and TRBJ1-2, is NAGVMQNPRHLVRRRGQEARLRCSPMKGHSHVYWYRQLPEEGLKFMVYLQKENIIDESGMPKERFSAEFPKEGPSILRIQQVVRGDSAAYFCASSPRTGPSTDYGYTFGSGTRLTVV.

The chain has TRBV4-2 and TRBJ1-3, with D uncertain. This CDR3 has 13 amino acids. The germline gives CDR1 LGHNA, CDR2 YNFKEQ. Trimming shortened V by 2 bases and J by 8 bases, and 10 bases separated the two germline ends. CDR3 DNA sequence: TGTGCCAGCAGCCAATTACAAGAGGACACCATATATTTT. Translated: CASSQLQEDTIYF.

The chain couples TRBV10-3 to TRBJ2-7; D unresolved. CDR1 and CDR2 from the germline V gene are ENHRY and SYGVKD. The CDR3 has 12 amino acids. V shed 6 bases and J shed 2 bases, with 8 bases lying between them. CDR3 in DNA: TGTGCCATCAGCCTCCACACCTACGAGCAGTACTTC. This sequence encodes CAISLHTYEQYF.

The CDR3 coding sequence is TGTGCCAGCAGCCCGGGTCACGGAAACACCATATATTTT. Translation: CASSPGHGNTIYF. The chain employs TRBV5-5 and TRBJ1-3; D not resolved. Per germline, CDR1 SGHKS and CDR2 YYEKEE (reference sequence). V gave up 4 bases and J gave up 4 bases, with 9 bases separating them. The CDR3 runs to 13 residues.

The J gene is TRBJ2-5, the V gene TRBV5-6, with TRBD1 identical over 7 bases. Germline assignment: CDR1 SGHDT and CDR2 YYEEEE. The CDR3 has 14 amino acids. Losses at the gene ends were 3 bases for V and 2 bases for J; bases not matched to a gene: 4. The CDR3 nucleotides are TGTGCCAGCAGCTCTGACAGGGCTCAAGAGACCCAGTACTTC. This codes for CASSSDRAQETQYF. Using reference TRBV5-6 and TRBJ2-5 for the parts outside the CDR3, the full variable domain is DAGVTQSPTHLIKTRGQQVTLRCSPKSGHDTVSWYQQALGQGPQFIFQYYEEEERQRGNFPDRFSGHQFPNYSSELNVNALLLGDSALYLCASSSDRAQETQYFGPGTRLLVL.

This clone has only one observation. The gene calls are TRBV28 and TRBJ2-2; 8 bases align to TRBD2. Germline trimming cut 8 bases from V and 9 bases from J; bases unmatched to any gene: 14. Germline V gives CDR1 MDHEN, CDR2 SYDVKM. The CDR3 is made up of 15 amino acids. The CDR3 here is CASHRGGTRGRELFF. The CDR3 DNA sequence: TGTGCCAGCCACCGGGGAGGGACTAGAGGCCGGGAGCTGTTTTTT. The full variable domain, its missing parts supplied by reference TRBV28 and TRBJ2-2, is DVKVTQSSRYLVKRTGEKVFLECVQDMDHENMFWYRQDPGLGLRLIYFSYDVKMKEKGDIPEGYSVSREKKERFSLILESASTNQTSMYLCASHRGGTRGRELFFGEGSRLTVL.

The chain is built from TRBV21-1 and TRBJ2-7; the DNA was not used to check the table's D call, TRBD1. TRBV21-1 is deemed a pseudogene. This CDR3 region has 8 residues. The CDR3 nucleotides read TGCACACACTACGAGCAGTACTTC. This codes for CTHYEQYF.

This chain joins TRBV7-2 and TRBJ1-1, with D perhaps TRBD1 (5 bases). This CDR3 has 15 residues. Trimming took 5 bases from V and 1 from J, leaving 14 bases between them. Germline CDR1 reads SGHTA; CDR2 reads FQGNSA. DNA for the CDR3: TGTGCCAGCAGCCCAACCGGGACCAAGAACACTGAAGCTTTCTTT. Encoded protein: CASSPTGTKNTEAFF. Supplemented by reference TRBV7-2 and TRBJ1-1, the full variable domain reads GAGVSQSPSNKVTEKGKDVELRCDPISGHTALYWYRQSLGQGLEFLIYFQGNSAPDKSGLPSDRFSAERTGGSVSTLTIQRTQQEDSAVYLCASSPTGTKNTEAFFGQGTRLTVV.

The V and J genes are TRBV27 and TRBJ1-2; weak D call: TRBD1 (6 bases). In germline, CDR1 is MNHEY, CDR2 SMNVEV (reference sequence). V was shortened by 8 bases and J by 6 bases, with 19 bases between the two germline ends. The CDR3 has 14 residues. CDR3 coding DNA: TGTGCCAGCGGGTCCGCGGGGGGGGCCCATGGCTACACCTTC. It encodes CASGSAGGAHGYTF.

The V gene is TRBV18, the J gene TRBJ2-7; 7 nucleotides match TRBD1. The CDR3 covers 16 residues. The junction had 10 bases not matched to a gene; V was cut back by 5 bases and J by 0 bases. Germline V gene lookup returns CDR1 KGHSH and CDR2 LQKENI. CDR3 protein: CASSLTGSYTSYEQYF. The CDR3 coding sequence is TGTGCCAGCTCATTGACAGGGAGCTATACCTCCTACGAGCAGTACTTC.

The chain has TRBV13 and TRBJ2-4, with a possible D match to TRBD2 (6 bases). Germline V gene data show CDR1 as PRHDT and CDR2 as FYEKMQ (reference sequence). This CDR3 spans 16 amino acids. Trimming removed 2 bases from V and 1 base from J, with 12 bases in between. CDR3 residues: CASSLLGDSAKNIQYF. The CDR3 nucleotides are TGTGCCAGCAGCTTATTAGGGGACTCGGCCAAAAACATTCAGTACTTC. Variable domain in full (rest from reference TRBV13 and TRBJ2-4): AAGVIQSPRHLIKEKRETATLKCYPIPRHDTVYWYQQGPGQDPQFLISFYEKMQSDKGSIPDRFSAQQFSDYHSELNMSSLELGDSALYFCASSLLGDSAKNIQYFGAGTRLSVL.

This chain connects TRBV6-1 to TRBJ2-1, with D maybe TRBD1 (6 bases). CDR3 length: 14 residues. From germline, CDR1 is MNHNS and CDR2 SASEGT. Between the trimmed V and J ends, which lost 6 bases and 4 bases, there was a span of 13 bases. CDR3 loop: CASRYRAIYNEQFF. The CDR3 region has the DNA TGTGCCAGCAGGTACAGGGCAATATACAATGAGCAGTTCTTC.

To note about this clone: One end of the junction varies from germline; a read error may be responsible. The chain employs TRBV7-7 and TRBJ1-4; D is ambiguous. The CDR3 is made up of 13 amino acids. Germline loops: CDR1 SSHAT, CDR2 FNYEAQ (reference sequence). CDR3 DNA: TGTGCTAGCAGCCCCGATATGGGCGAAAAACTGTTTTTT. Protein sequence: CASSPDMGEKLFF. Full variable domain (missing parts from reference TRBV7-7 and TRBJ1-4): GAGVSQSPRYKVTKRGQDVTLRCDPISSHATLYWYQQALGQGPEFLTYFNYEAQPDKSGLPSDRFSAERPEGSISTLTIQRTEQRDSAMYRCASSPDMGEKLFFGSGTQLSVL.

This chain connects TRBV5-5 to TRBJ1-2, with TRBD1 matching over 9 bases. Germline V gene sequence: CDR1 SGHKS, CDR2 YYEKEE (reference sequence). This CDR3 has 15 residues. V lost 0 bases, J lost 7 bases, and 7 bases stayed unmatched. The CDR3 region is CASSLGDRVVLGYTF. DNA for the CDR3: TGTGCCAGCAGCTTGGGGGACAGGGTAGTTCTTGGCTACACCTTC. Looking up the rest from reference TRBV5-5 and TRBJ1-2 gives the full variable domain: DAGVTQSPTHLIKTRGQQVTLRCSPISGHKSVSWYQQVLGQGPQFIFQYYEKEERGRGNFPDRFSARQFPNYSSELNVNALLLGDSALYLCASSLGDRVVLGYTFGSGTRLTVV.